A single TCR beta chain is shown here with its context. Its antigen is as yet unknown. Only CD45RO-negative cells positively selected for CCR7 counted as naive CD8 cells, so terminally differentiated effector memory CD45RA+ cells were excluded. This record comes from a study of shared clonotypes between healthy human individuals. General study results and limits: When naive CD4 clonotypes were compared across several donors, 4% to 6.5% were shared.

Looked up from germline, CDR1 is SGHAT and CDR2 is FQNNGV. The CDR3 length is 15 residues. Losses at the gene ends were 1 base for V and 8 bases for J; bases not matched to a gene: 9. Clones were read by immunoSEQ multiplex PCR, and TCRdb kept only the in-frame ones, dropping some. The repertoire has hundreds of thousands of clones, 95% to 97% of them found once; the top ten carry less than 0.12%. The receptor was isolated from a woman aged 30 to 39 in good health. The chain is built from TRBV11-2 and TRBJ2-7, with 9 bases matching TRBD2. Sequencing was performed on naive CD8+ T cells sorted from blood. The CDR3 nucleotides are TGTGCCAGCAGCTTAGCCCAGCGGGAGGCCCCGAAGCAGTACTTC. Its protein product is CASSLAQREAPKQYF. Combining the CDR3 with reference TRBV11-2 and TRBJ2-7 gives the whole variable domain EAGVAQSPRYKIIEKRQSVAFWCNPISGHATLYWYQQILGQGPKLLIQFQNNGVVDDSQLPKDRFSAERLKGVDSTLKIQPAKLEDSAVYLCASSLAQREAPKQYFGPGTRLTVT.